This T cell receptor beta chain was recovered during a study of T cells in Graves' hyperthyroidism and ophthalmopathy (dated by TCRdb to the late 2010s). As for the study more broadly: TCR V-J signatures able to tell the groups apart were searched for in a discovery cohort of about a hundred patients, of whom about 40 had Graves' ophthalmopathy and around 58 had stable Graves' hyperthyroidism. Prospective prediction of ophthalmopathy was tested in an independent validation cohort consisting of roughly 19 hyperthyroidism patients and approximately 16 patients who later progressed to ophthalmopathy. The roughly 91 discovery patients were randomly divided into training and test sets at a 7:3 ratio. The study also compared thyroid tissue and blood T-cell repertoires from a handful of Graves' hyperthyroidism patients. Once sampling was done, hyperthyroidism patients were given methimazole at a starting dose of 30 mg daily, whereas ophthalmopathy patients were given high-dose intravenous methylprednisolone. The paper describes TCR Vbeta CDR3 sequencing of roughly 130 peripheral blood samples, made up of 43 ophthalmopathy patients, 70 to 75 hyperthyroidism patients and 17 progressor patients.

Exclusion was applied to patients with uncontrolled infections, other autoimmune diseases, pregnancy or lactation. Diagnoses were established on the basis of clinical symptoms, serum thyroxine and TRAb, thyroid ultrasound, and orbital computed tomography. Trizol reagent was used to extract total RNA, and RNA quality was then checked on an Agilent 2100 Bioanalyzer. Findings and caveats that apply to the study as a whole: Ophthalmopathy was separated from stable hyperthyroidism by a 13 V-J signature model, with approximately 85% sensitivity and about 81% specificity obtained in cross-validation and 80%/75% obtained in testing. Sample size was not statistically predetermined, and blinding of investigators to group allocation was not performed. Most expanded thyroid clonotypes (frequency above 0.001) were also detected in blood, a finding suggesting that blood repertoires may reflect thyroid immune responses. In validation, progression to ophthalmopathy was predicted by the model with 70.59% sensitivity and approximately 78% specificity, a median of approximately 6.5 months before onset.

With regard to this clonotype: Its antigen is not yet known. Base qualities were left out, and no much larger clone turns up one base away.

Amplification of TCR beta CDR3 regions was carried out from RNA transcripts. The first round of RT-PCR for the TCR CDR3 was performed with the HTBI primer set and the Qiagen OneStep RT-PCR kit. A second multiplex PCR round built the libraries, followed by size selection and purification. Sequencing of the libraries was done on an Illumina HiSeq2000 using paired-end 100 bp reads. The authors' pipeline ran thus. Raw data were processed with SOAPnuke, discarding reads with adapters, uncalled bases, mean Phred below 15, or no exact constant-primer or identifier match. COPE v1.2.5 was used to merge high-quality paired reads, and clonotypes were defined as unique nucleotide sequences. MiTCR v1.1 was used to align clonotypes to the IMGT TRBV, TRBD and TRBJ reference segments. Analysis was restricted to V-J combinations with a frequency above 0.0001, which covered over 98% of repertoires. The TCS score was defined as F50 (clonal expansion) divided by E x V (chaos), with BLOSUM62-based TCRdist calculated between CDR3 peptides within each V-J. Welch's t-statistics and random forest reduced fewer than 550 V-J features to roughly 13, which were used in a naive Bayes classifier (R e1071). The Morisita-Horn index was used to measure how similar the thyroid and blood repertoires were. TCRdb reanalyzed the raw reads on its own, using fastp at Q25 for trimming and MiXCR for clone calling, and kept in-frame beta chains. When rows share a CDR3 protein, they turn into one entry using the most common DNA and genes. TCRdb, not the original authors, processed these V and J calls. The sample table contains roughly 500,000 distinct CDR3 sequences; only one count was recorded for around 50% of them. The biggest ten clones account for approximately 44% of the sample.

The TCR sequence derives from an adult woman with Graves' disease, either hyperthyroidism or ophthalmopathy (not recorded which). Sequenced material: peripheral blood or thyroid tissue (not recorded which).

The CDR3 protein: CASSHPWRDSYEQYF. The DNA is TGTGCCAGCAGCCACCCCTGGCGAGATTCCTACGAGCAGTACTTC. Recombination joined TRBV7-9 with TRBJ2-7, with an unclear D gene assignment. The CDR3 goes from the cysteine to the phenylalanine over 15 residues. The kept DNA is CDR3 alone, 45 bases in frame from the first base. V was cut back by 5 bases and J by 1 base, leaving a gap of 15 bases between them. CDR1 SEHNR and CDR2 FQNEAQ are derived from the germline V gene (reference sequence).